The rows below give T cell receptor beta chains drawn from one sample of a study of regulatory T cells in long-lasting Graves disease. In TCRdb, the multiplex PCR reads were re-called with MiXCR into one record per CDR3 protein. The data show 350,000 to 500,000 distinct CDR3 sequences, 16% seen once. These data were also filed under a second study, of T cells in Graves' hyperthyroidism and ophthalmopathy.

Material: peripheral blood mononuclear cells (PBMCs), obtained at new diagnosis, from a patient treated with antithyroid drugs. The receptors shown here come from a young woman with Graves disease. Both conserved end residues are trimmed from each CDR3.

j_call | v_call | cdr3_aa
TRBJ2-7 | TRBV20-1 | SASSGRGYYEQY
TRBJ2-5 | TRBV29-1 | SVSPGTSQETQY
TRBJ2-5 | TRBV6-1 | ASSAGQTQY
TRBJ2-1 | TRBV6-5 | ASSYSVNEQF
TRBJ2-6 | TRBV7-8 | ASSLVDSSGANVLT
TRBJ2-5 | TRBV2 | ASPAWDRDQETQY
TRBJ2-7 | TRBV5-1 | ASSYGTGGSYEQY
TRBJ2-7 | TRBV11-2 | ASSVTGTGSYEQY
TRBJ2-3 | TRBV19 | ASSQKVDSGADTQY
TRBJ2-7 | TRBV28 | ASSWGPLAAYEQY
TRBJ2-1 | TRBV29-1 | SARDPGRAGNEQF
TRBJ2-7 | TRBV7-6 | ASTIADSQTYEQY
TRBJ2-1 | TRBV29-1 | SVVGLAYSYNEQF
TRBJ2-5 | TRBV12-3/TRBV12-4 | ASSLRTSGSGGETQY
TRBJ1-1 | TRBV11-2 | ASSQVRGREETEAF
TRBJ2-7 | TRBV7-8 | ASSLALGLAGATHEQY
TRBJ2-3 | TRBV10-1 | ASSAQTGERTDTQY
TRBJ1-5 | TRBV28 | ASSPDRGRNQPQH
TRBJ2-2 | TRBV3-1 | ASSQGHPTSGFFTGELF
TRBJ2-7 | TRBV10-3 | AISPGQGYEQY
TRBJ2-1 | TRBV20-1 | SARVPGQGLNEQF
TRBJ2-5 | TRBV20-1 | SAIEETQY
TRBJ2-5 | TRBV2 | ASSLQQQETQY
TRBJ1-1 | TRBV19 | ASSAPKTRVGTEAF
TRBJ2-7 | TRBV29-1 | SVEASGRTYEQY
TRBJ1-1 | TRBV28 | ASSPTAMGTEAF
TRBJ2-1 | TRBV24-1 | ATSDQDKDEQF
TRBJ1-2 | TRBV29-1 | STPPGDRGGGYT
TRBJ2-1 | TRBV27 | ASSQTGDSYNEQF